This T cell receptor beta chain derives from a study of shared clonotypes between healthy human individuals. V gave up 2 bases and J gave up 5 bases, with 10 bases separating them. The CDR3 totals 13 residues. Germline CDR1 and CDR2: GTSNPN and SVGIG (reference sequence). General study findings and limits: Clonotype sharing among donors likely depends on sequencing depth.

Clones were sequenced by immunoSEQ multiplex PCR, and TCRdb holds only the in-frame ones, with some missing. This sample yields some 2.3 million clones, of which 85% to 95% are seen a single time; 0.39% belongs to the top ten. As for this clone: The antigen is undetermined. This sample also contains other DNA sequences that code for the same CDR3.

The receptor was derived from a man between 18 and 29 years old in good health. Some clones in this sample may be carry-over from other donors' samples. Sequencing used naive CD4+ T cells from PBMCs. Specified subset: CD45RA+ positively selected. V gene TRBV30 combines with J gene TRBJ1-5; D unresolved. The CDR3 nucleotides read TGTGCCTGGAGTAGGACCGGAGATCAGCCCCAGCATTTT. The encoded protein is CAWSRTGDQPQHF.